This record covers a single T cell receptor beta chain. This entry belongs to a study of blood T cell repertoires in COVID-19. As for the study in general: The origin of the acute and convalescent COVID-19 samples was the United States, Italy and Spain. Nucleic acid was either cDNA or gDNA, and it came from T cells, B-cell-depleted T cells, or PBMCs.

Germline V gives CDR1 MNHEY, CDR2 SVGEGT. CDR3 length: 14 amino acids. With V trimmed by 6 bases and J by 2 bases, 4 bases remained unmatched. Data came from immunoSEQ multiplex PCR; TCRdb stores just in-frame clones and leaves some out. The sample lists roughly 180,000 clones, approximately 84% seen once, with roughly 7.7% in the top ten. The chain uses TRBV6-2 or TRBV6-3 and TRBJ2-5; 9 nucleotides match TRBD2. Sequenced: peripheral blood. This clonotype was obtained from a man aged 35 to 55 who had recovered from COVID-19. CDR3: CASSRLAVQETQYF. DNA for the CDR3: TGTGCCAGCAGCCGACTAGCGGTACAAGAGACCCAGTACTTC.